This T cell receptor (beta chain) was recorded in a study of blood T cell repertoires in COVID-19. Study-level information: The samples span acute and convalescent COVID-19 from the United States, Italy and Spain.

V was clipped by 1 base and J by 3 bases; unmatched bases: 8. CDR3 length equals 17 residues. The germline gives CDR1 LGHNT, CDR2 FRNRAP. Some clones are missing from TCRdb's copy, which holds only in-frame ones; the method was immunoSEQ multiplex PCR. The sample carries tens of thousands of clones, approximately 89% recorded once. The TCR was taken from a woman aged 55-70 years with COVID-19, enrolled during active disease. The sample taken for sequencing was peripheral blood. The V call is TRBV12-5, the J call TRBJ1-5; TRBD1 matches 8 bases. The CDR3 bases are TGTGCTAGTGGTTTGGCGCGACAGGGGATAACCAATCAGCCCCAGCATTTT. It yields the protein CASGLARQGITNQPQHF.